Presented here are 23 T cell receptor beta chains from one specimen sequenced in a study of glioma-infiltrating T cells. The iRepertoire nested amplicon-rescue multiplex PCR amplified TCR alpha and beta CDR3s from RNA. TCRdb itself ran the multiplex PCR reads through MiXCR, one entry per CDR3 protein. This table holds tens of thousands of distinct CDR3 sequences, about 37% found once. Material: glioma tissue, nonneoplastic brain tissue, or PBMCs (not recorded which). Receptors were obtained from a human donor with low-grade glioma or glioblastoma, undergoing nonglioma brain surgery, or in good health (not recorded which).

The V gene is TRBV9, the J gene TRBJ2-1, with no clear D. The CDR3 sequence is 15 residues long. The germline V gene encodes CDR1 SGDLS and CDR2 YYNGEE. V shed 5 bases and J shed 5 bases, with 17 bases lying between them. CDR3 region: CASRDALGGHNEQFF. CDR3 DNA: TGTGCCAGCAGAGACGCTTTAGGCGGACACAATGAGCAGTTCTTC.

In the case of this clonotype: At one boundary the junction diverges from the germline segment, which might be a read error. Here the CDR3 reads CVSSPFTIQKNYGYSF. CDR3 nucleotides: TGTGTTAGCAGTCCGTTTACCATTCAGAAAAACTATGGCTACTCCTTC. The chain combines TRBV6-1 with TRBJ1-2; D is uncertain. The CDR3 totals 16 residues. Germline V gives CDR1 MNHNS, CDR2 SASEGT.

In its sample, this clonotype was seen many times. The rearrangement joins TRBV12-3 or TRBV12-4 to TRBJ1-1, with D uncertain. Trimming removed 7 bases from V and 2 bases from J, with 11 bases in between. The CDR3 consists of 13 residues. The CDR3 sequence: CASTQYTNTEAFF. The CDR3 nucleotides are TGTGCCAGCACCCAGTACACAAACACTGAAGCTTTCTTT.

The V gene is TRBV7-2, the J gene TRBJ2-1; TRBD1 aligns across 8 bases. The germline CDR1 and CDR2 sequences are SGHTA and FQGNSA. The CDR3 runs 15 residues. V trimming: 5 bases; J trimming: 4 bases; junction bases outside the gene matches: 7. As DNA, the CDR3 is TGTGCCAGCAGCACAACAGGGGGAGGATACAATGAGCAGTTCTTC. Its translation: CASSTTGGGYNEQFF.

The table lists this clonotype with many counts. The CDR3 loop reads CASSLLPAGGTGDTQYF. The CDR3 DNA is TGTGCCAGCAGTTTACTCCCAGCGGGCGGGACAGGAGATACGCAGTATTTT. The rearrangement links TRBV28 to TRBJ2-3, with 8 bases lining up with TRBD1. J was trimmed by 5 bases and V by 2 bases; bases with no gene match: 12. CDR3 length: 17 residues. Germline V gives CDR1 MDHEN, CDR2 SYDVKM.

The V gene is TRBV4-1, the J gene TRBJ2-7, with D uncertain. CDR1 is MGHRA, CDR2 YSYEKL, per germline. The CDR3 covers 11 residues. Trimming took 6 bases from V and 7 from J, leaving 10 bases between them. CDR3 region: CASRRAGEQYF. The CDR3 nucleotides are TGCGCCAGCAGACGAGCCGGGGAGCAGTACTTC.

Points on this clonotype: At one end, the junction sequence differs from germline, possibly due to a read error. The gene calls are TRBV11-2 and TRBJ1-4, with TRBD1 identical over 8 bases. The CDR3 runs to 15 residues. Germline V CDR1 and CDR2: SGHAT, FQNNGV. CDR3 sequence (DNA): TGTGCCAGCAGTCCAAACGGACAGGGAAATGAAGAACTGTTTTTT. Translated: CASSPNGQGNEELFF.

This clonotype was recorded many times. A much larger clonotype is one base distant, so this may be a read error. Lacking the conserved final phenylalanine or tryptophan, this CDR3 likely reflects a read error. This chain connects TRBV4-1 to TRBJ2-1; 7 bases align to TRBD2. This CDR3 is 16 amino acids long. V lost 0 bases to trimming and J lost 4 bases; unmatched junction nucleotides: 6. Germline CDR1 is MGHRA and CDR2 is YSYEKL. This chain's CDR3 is CASSQESSGPYNEQFL. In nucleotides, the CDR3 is TGCGCCAGCAGCCAAGAGTCTAGCGGACCGTACAATGAGCAGTTCCTC.

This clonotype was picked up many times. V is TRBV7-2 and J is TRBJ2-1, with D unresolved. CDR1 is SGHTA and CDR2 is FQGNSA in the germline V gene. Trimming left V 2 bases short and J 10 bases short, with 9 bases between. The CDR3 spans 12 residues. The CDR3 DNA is TGTGCCAGCAGCTTATGGGGATCGGAGCAGTTCTTC. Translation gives CASSLWGSEQFF. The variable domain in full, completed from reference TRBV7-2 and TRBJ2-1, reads GAGVSQSPSNKVTEKGKDVELRCDPISGHTALYWYRQSLGQGLEFLIYFQGNSAPDKSGLPSDRFSAERTGGSVSTLTIQRTQQEDSAVYLCASSLWGSEQFFGPGTRLTVL.

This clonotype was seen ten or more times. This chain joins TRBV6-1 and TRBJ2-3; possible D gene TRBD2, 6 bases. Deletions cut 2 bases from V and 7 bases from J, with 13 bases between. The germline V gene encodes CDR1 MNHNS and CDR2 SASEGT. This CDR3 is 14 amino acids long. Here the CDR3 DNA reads TGTGCCAGCAGTGAATGGGACTCTCCCCATACGCAGTATTTT. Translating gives CASSEWDSPHTQYF.

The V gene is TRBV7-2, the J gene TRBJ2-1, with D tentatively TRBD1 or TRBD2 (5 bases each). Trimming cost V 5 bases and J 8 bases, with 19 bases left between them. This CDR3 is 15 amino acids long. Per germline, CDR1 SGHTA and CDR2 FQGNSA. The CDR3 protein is CASSPGTRVYYEQFF. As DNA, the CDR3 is TGTGCCAGCAGCCCCGGGACGAGGGTTTACTATGAGCAGTTCTTC. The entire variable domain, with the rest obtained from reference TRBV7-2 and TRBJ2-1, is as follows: GAGVSQSPSNKVTEKGKDVELRCDPISGHTALYWYRQSLGQGLEFLIYFQGNSAPDKSGLPSDRFSAERTGGSVSTLTIQRTQQEDSAVYLCASSPGTRVYYEQFFGPGTRLTVL.

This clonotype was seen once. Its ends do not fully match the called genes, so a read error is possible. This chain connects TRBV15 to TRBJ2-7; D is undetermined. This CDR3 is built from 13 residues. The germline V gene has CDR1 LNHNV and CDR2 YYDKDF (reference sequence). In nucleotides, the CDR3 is TGTGCCGCCAGGAAATCGGCACGCCTCGAGCAGTACTTC. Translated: CAARKSARLEQYF. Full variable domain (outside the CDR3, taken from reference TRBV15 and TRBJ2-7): DAMVIQNPRYQVTQFGKPVTLSCSQTLNHNVMYWYQQKSSQAPKLLFHYYDKDFNNEADTPDNFQSRRPNTSFCFLDIRSPGLGDTAMYLCAARKSARLEQYFGPGTRLTVT.

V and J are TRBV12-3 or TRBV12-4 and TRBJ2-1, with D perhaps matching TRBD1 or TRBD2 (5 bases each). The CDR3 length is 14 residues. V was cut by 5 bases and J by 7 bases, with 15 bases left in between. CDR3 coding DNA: TGTGCCAGCAGTCGAGGGGCCGAGGTGAATGAGCAGTTCTTC. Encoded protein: CASSRGAEVNEQFF.

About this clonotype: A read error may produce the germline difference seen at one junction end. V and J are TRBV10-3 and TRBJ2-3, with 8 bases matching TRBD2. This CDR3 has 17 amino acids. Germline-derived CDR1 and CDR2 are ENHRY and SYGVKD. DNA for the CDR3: TGTGCCAGCAGTTCCTGGACTAGCCGGAGTGGGAGAGGTACGCAGTATTTT. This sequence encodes CASSSWTSRSGRGTQYF.

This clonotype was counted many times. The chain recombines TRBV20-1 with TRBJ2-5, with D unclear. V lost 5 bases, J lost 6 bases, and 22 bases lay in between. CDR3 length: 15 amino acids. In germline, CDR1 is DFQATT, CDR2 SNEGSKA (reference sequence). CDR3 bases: TGCAGTGCTGGGAAGGGATTAGATAACAGAAAGACCCAGTACTTC. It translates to CSAGKGLDNRKTQYF.

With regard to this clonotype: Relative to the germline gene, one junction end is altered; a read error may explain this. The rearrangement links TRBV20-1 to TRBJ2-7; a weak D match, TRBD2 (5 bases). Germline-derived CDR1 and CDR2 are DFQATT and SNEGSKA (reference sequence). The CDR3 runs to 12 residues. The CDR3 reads CSAKRGNIPSNF. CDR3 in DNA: TGCAGTGCTAAAAGAGGGAATATCCCCAGCAACTTT.

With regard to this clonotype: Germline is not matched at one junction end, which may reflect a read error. The CDR3 protein is CANSPTDNDQFF. The CDR3 coding sequence is TGTGCCAACTCACCGACAGACAATGATCAGTTCTTC. The genes are TRBV18 and TRBJ2-1; TRBD1 might be the D (5 bases). Germline V gene sequence: CDR1 KGHSH, CDR2 LQKENI. This CDR3 region has 12 residues.

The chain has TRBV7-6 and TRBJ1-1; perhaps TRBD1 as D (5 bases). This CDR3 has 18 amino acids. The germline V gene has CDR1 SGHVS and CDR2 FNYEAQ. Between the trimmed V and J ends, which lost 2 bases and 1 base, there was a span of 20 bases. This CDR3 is CASSLLVVSSGGNTEAFF. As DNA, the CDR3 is TGTGCCAGCAGCTTACTGGTGGTCAGTAGCGGGGGGAACACTGAAGCTTTCTTT.

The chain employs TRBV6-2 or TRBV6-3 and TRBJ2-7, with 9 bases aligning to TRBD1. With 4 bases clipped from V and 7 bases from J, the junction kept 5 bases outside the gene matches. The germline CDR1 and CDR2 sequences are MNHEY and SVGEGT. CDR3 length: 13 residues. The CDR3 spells CASSSTGGGEQYF. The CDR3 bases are TGTGCCAGCAGTTCCACAGGGGGCGGGGAGCAGTACTTC.

CDR3 loop: CASQPGQVWSTDTQYF. CDR3 nucleotide sequence: TGCGCCAGCCAACCAGGACAGGTCTGGAGCACAGATACGCAGTATTTT. V and J are TRBV5-1 and TRBJ2-3; 7 bases agree with TRBD1. Trimming took 7 bases from V and 0 from J; bases not matched to a gene: 11. CDR1 SGHRS and CDR2 YFSETQ come from the germline V gene. This CDR3 comprises 16 residues.

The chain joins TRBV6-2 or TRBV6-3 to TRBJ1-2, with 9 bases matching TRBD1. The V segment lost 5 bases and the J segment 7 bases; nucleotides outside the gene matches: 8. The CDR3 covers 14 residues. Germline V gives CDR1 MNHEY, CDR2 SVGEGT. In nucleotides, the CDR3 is TGTGCCAGCAGTAAGGGGACAGGGCAAGGTGGCTACACCTTC. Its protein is CASSKGTGQGGYTF.

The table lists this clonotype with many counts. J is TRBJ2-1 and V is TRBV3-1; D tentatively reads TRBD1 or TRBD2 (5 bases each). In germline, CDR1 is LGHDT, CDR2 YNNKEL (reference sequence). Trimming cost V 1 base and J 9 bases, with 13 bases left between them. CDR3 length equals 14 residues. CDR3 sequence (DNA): TGTGCCAGCAGCCAAGCCTCTGGGGGACCTGAGCAGTTCTTC. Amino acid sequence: CASSQASGGPEQFF.

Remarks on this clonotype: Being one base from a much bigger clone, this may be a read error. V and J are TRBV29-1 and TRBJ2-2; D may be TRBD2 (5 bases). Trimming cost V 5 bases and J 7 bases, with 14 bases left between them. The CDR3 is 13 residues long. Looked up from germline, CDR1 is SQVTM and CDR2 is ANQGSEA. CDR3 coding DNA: TGCAGCGTTAGCGGAATTATTAGCGGGGAGCTGTTTTTT. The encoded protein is CSVSGIISGELFF.